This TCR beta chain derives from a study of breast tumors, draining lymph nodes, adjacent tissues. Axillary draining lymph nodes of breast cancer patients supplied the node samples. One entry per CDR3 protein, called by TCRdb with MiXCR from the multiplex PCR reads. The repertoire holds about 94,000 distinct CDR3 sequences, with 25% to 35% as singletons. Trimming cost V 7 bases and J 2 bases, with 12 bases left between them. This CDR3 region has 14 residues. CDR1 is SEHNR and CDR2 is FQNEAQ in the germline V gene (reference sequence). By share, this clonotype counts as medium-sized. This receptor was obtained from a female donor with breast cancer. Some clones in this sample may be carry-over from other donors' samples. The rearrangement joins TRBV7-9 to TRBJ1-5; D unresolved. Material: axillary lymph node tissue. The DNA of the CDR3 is TGTGCCAGCACCTCAGGCATAGGCAATCAGCCCCAGCATTTT. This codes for CASTSGIGNQPQHF.